Below, 31 T cell receptor beta chains from the same sample are listed, as sequenced in a study of blood T cell repertoires in COVID-19. Profiled with immunoSEQ multiplex PCR; TCRdb holds only in-frame clones, not every one. This repertoire shows 300,000 to 400,000 clones, more than 75% found once; its top ten account for about 2.1%. The sample was peripheral blood. These receptor sequences come from an older woman with COVID-19, enrolled during active disease.

V is TRBV2 and J is TRBJ1-1, with D hard to call. V shed 4 bases and J shed 0 bases, with 9 bases lying between them. Germline values: CDR1 SNHLY, CDR2 FYNNEI. The CDR3 extends over 14 amino acids. CDR3 loop: CASSADEVNTEAFF. In nucleotides, the CDR3 is TGTGCCAGCAGTGCTGACGAGGTGAACACTGAAGCTTTCTTT.

The chain recombines TRBV6-5 with TRBJ2-7; TRBD2 agrees at 12 bases. Germline V lookup: CDR1 MNHEY, CDR2 SVGAGI. CDR3 length: 14 amino acids. V shed 6 bases, J shed 7 bases, and the junction held 7 bases outside the gene matches. The CDR3 loop is CASSLAGGPWEQYF. In DNA form, the CDR3 reads TGTGCCAGCAGCCTAGCGGGGGGGCCGTGGGAGCAGTACTTC.

This chain joins TRBV6-5 and TRBJ2-3; possible D gene TRBD1, 6 bases. The V gene's germline CDR1 is MNHEY and CDR2 SVGAGI. The CDR3 is made up of 14 amino acids. V lost 7 bases and J lost 5, with 16 bases in between. CDR3 in DNA: TGTGCCAGCACCCAGGACAGCTTCCAAGATACGCAGTATTTT. Translating it yields CASTQDSFQDTQYF.

V is TRBV13 and J is TRBJ1-2, with TRBD1 matching 10 bases. J lost 4 bases, V lost 3 bases, and 8 bases had no gene match. The germline gives CDR1 PRHDT, CDR2 FYEKMQ (reference sequence). The CDR3 has 16 amino acids. CDR3 sequence (DNA): TGTGCCAGCAGCTTCCGGACAGGGGGGCACGTCTATGGCTACACCTTC. Translated, it gives CASSFRTGGHVYGYTF.

The chain links TRBV18 to TRBJ2-6; D not resolved. Per the germline V gene, CDR1 is KGHSH and CDR2 is LQKENI. Between the trimmed V and J ends, which lost 2 bases and 4 bases, there was a span of 9 bases. The CDR3 extends over 15 amino acids. CDR3 region: CASSPGRTGANVLTF. In nucleotides, the CDR3 is TGTGCCAGCTCACCAGGGCGAACCGGGGCCAACGTCCTGACTTTC. Using reference TRBV18 and TRBJ2-6 for the parts outside the CDR3, the full variable domain is NAGVMQNPRHLVRRRGQEARLRCSPMKGHSHVYWYRQLPEEGLKFMVYLQKENIIDESGMPKERFSAEFPKEGPSILRIQQVVRGDSAAYFCASSPGRTGANVLTFGAGSRLTVL.

The V and J genes are TRBV6-6 and TRBJ1-1; tentative D call: TRBD1 (6 bases). V lost 5 bases and J 0 bases, leaving 10 bases between the germline ends. The germline V gene encodes CDR1 MNHNY and CDR2 SVGAGI (reference sequence). The CDR3 contains 14 residues. DNA for the CDR3: TGTGCCAGCAGTACAGGGTATCTGAACACTGAAGCTTTCTTT. As protein: CASSTGYLNTEAFF.

The chain couples TRBV27 to TRBJ2-2; the match to TRBD1 covers 9 bases. The V segment lost 6 bases and the J segment 3 bases; nucleotides outside the gene matches: 5. Germline CDR1 MNHEY, CDR2 SMNVEV (reference sequence). The CDR3 spans 15 residues. The DNA for the CDR3 is TGTGCCAGCAGCCGGGACAGGGCGGACACCGGGGAGCTGTTTTTT. The encoded protein is CASSRDRADTGELFF.

The chain recombines TRBV5-6 with TRBJ2-7; D is ambiguous. The V gene's germline CDR1 is SGHDT and CDR2 YYEEEE. The CDR3 runs to 13 residues. V shed 6 bases and J shed 3 bases, with 13 bases lying between them. The CDR3 protein is CASTTLGNYEQYF. The CDR3 coding sequence is TGTGCCAGCACAACTCTAGGAAACTACGAGCAGTACTTC.

The CDR3 coding sequence is TGTGCCAGCAGTCCAAGGGGCGATGGCTACACCTTC. Its translation is CASSPRGDGYTF. The chain employs TRBV6-5 and TRBJ1-2; weak D call: TRBD1 (5 bases). Germline CDR1 is MNHEY and CDR2 is SVGAGI. Trimming removed 5 bases from V and 6 bases from J, with 10 bases in between. CDR3 length: 12 residues.

This chain uses TRBV18 with TRBJ2-3; 9 positions agree with TRBD2. Trimming took 6 bases from V and 1 from J; bases not matched to a gene: 8. This CDR3 comprises 16 residues. Germline CDR1 KGHSH, CDR2 LQKENI. The CDR3 here is CASSPDIAGGTDTQYF. The CDR3, as DNA: TGTGCCAGCTCCCCAGATATAGCGGGGGGCACAGATACGCAGTATTTT.

The V gene is TRBV15, the J gene TRBJ1-2, with 7 positions matching TRBD1. Trimming at V came to 0 bases and at J to 0 bases, leaving 4 bases not matched to a gene. The CDR3 runs 16 residues. CDR1 and CDR2 (germline): LNHNV, YYDKDF (reference sequence). Here the CDR3 reads CATSRDLDRANYGYTF. DNA of the CDR3: TGTGCCACCAGCAGAGATTTAGACAGGGCTAACTATGGCTACACCTTC.

The V gene is TRBV5-1, the J gene TRBJ1-6, with 9 bases matching TRBD1. This CDR3 region has 16 residues. CDR1 SGHRS and CDR2 YFSETQ come from the germline V gene. Unmatched junction bases numbered 7, after V lost 3 bases and J lost 6 bases. The DNA for the CDR3 is TGCGCCAGCAGCTCCAATCCGACAGGGGGTAATTCACCCCTCCACTTT. Translating it yields CASSSNPTGGNSPLHF.

The genes are TRBV19 and TRBJ1-5, with D uncertain. The CDR3 totals 17 residues. V was clipped by 6 bases and J by 0 bases, with 18 bases between them. Germline-derived CDR1 and CDR2 are LNHDA and SQIVND (reference sequence). CDR3 residues: CASRREERAHSNQPQHF. In nucleotides, the CDR3 is TGTGCCAGTAGAAGAGAGGAGAGAGCTCATAGCAATCAGCCCCAGCATTTT.

The rearrangement links TRBV5-1 to TRBJ1-4; D unresolved. Germline loops: CDR1 SGHRS, CDR2 YFSETQ. V was cut by 2 bases and J by 3 bases, with 14 bases left in between. The CDR3 consists of 16 residues. The CDR3 is CASSFQTGVSNEKLFF. The CDR3 DNA reads as TGCGCCAGCAGCTTCCAGACGGGTGTCTCTAATGAAAAACTGTTTTTT.

For the CDR3, the DNA is TGTGCCAGCAGCACCAGACAGGGGGCCCTTTTTTATGGAAAACTGTTTTTT. Translating gives CASSTRQGALFYGKLFF. The chain links TRBV7-8 to TRBJ1-4; 10 positions match TRBD1. CDR1 and CDR2 (germline): SGHVS, FQNEAQ. Germline trimming cut 5 bases from V and 10 bases from J; bases unmatched to any gene: 16. The CDR3 covers 17 residues.

J is TRBJ2-5 and V is TRBV10-3; 10 nucleotides line up with TRBD2. Germline CDR1 reads ENHRY; CDR2 reads SYGVKD. CDR3 length: 16 residues. V lost 3 bases to trimming and J lost 5 bases; unmatched junction nucleotides: 9. This CDR3 is CAISEQSGGAKETQYF. The CDR3 bases are TGTGCCATCAGTGAACAGAGCGGGGGGGCTAAGGAGACCCAGTACTTC.

The chain joins TRBV27 to TRBJ2-1, with 7 bases matching TRBD1. V shed 3 bases, J shed 4 bases, and the junction held 6 bases outside the gene matches. CDR3 size: 15 residues. Germline V gene lookup returns CDR1 MNHEY and CDR2 SMNVEV (reference sequence). The CDR3 coding sequence is TGTGCCAGCAGTTTGAGGGGGCTCCTATACAATGAGCAGTTCTTC. Protein product: CASSLRGLLYNEQFF.

The gene calls are TRBV12-5 and TRBJ2-7; TRBD1 agrees at 8 bases. The V gene's germline CDR1 is LGHNT and CDR2 FRNRAP. V lost 7 bases, J lost 3 bases, and 5 bases stayed unmatched. This CDR3 region has 13 residues. The CDR3, as DNA: TGTGCTAGTGCCCGGACAGGGTTCTACGAGCAGTACTTC. Its translation: CASARTGFYEQYF.

This clone was recorded a few times. This chain uses TRBV7-8 with TRBJ1-3, with D uncertain. Germline V gives CDR1 SGHVS, CDR2 FQNEAQ. CDR3 size: 13 residues. V shed 4 bases and J shed 0 bases, with 4 bases lying between them. The CDR3 DNA reads as TGTGCCAGCAGCTACTACTCTGGAAACACCATATATTTT. Its protein is CASSYYSGNTIYF. Together with reference TRBV7-8 and TRBJ1-3, the CDR3 gives the full variable domain: GAGVSQSPRYKVAKRGQDVALRCDPISGHVSLFWYQQALGQGPEFLTYFQNEAQLDKSGLPSDRFFAERPEGSVSTLKIQRTQQEDSAVYLCASSYYSGNTIYFGEGSWLTVV.

The rearrangement uses TRBV11-2 and TRBJ1-1; D is unclear. In germline, CDR1 is SGHAT, CDR2 FQNNGV. The CDR3 has 14 amino acids. V gave up 1 base and J gave up 5 bases, with 11 bases separating them. CDR3 in amino acids: CASSLGGLGTEAFF. CDR3 DNA: TGTGCCAGCAGCTTAGGAGGGCTTGGGACTGAAGCTTTCTTT.

The chain is built from TRBV5-1 and TRBJ1-4, with TRBD1 identical over 9 bases. CDR1 and CDR2 from the germline V gene are SGHRS and YFSETQ. V dropped 3 bases and J dropped 7; count of bases not matched to a gene: 13. The CDR3 loop spans 17 amino acids. The CDR3 reads CASSSTPHRGLSEKLFF. In DNA, the CDR3 is TGCGCCAGCAGCTCGACCCCTCACAGGGGGCTTAGTGAAAAACTGTTTTTT.

The chain joins TRBV21-1 to TRBJ1-2. TRBV21-1 is a pseudogene locus. This CDR3 is built from 16 residues. CDR3 protein: CASTSEGAANNYGYTF. The CDR3 DNA reads TGTGCCAGCACCTCAGAGGGCGCAGCTAATAACTATGGCTACACCTTC.

Points on this clone: Other DNA sequences in the same sample also yield this CDR3. The chain links TRBV7-3 to TRBJ2-3, with 9 bases aligning to TRBD2. The V segment lost 1 base and the J segment 4 bases; nucleotides outside the gene matches: 6. Germline V lookup: CDR1 SGHTA, CDR2 FQGTGA. This CDR3 comprises 16 residues. CDR3 DNA sequence: TGTGCCAGCAGCTTAAATCCAGCGGGGGGCCCAGATACGCAGTATTTT. Protein: CASSLNPAGGPDTQYF.

The chain has TRBV5-6 and TRBJ1-5, with 11 bases aligning to TRBD1. The CDR3 is 14 amino acids. The ends lost 3 bases at V and 6 bases at J; junction bases unmatched: 2. Germline CDR1 SGHDT, CDR2 YYEEEE. The CDR3 protein is CASSWGQGGQPQHF. The CDR3 coding sequence is TGTGCCAGCAGCTGGGGACAGGGGGGTCAGCCCCAGCATTTT.

The gene calls are TRBV19 and TRBJ1-5; D gene uncertain. From germline, CDR1 is LNHDA and CDR2 SQIVND (reference sequence). Trimming took off 11 bases at V and 2 bases at J, with 16 bases between the two ends. The CDR3 runs to 14 residues. CDR3 amino acids: CACGYQAGNQPQHF. CDR3 sequence (DNA): TGTGCCTGCGGGTACCAGGCGGGCAATCAGCCCCAGCATTTT.

This sequence joins TRBV5-6 and TRBJ2-2, with TRBD2 matching 10 bases. With V trimmed by 4 bases and J by 3 bases, 6 bases remained unmatched. Per the germline V gene, CDR1 is SGHDT and CDR2 is YYEEEE. The CDR3 covers 16 residues. The CDR3 DNA sequence: TGTGCCAGCAGCCATCCTAGCGGGGGCTACACCGGGGAGCTGTTTTTT. Its translation is CASSHPSGGYTGELFF.

The V call is TRBV13, the J call TRBJ2-3, with D hard to call. Germline lookup yields CDR1 PRHDT and CDR2 FYEKMQ (reference sequence). V dropped 1 base and J dropped 0 bases, with 8 bases sitting between them. The CDR3 consists of 15 residues. CDR3 coding DNA: TGTGCCAGCAGCTTAGTTGACTCAAGCACAGATACGCAGTATTTT. It codes for CASSLVDSSTDTQYF.

The chain combines TRBV5-1 with TRBJ2-7; the match to TRBD2 covers 10 bases. CDR1 and CDR2 (germline): SGHRS, YFSETQ. The CDR3 has 15 amino acids. Germline trimming cut 4 bases from V and 4 bases from J; bases unmatched to any gene: 8. CDR3 in DNA: TGCGCCAGCAGCGCTCCGGGACTAGCGAGGTACGAGCAGTACTTC. Its protein is CASSAPGLARYEQYF.

The chain links TRBV3-1 (or the pseudogene TRBV3-2) to TRBJ2-7; 8 bases map to TRBD1. Trimming removed 5 bases from V and 3 bases from J; junction bases left unmatched: 15. The CDR3 covers 17 residues. CDR1 LGHDT and CDR2 YNNKEL come from the germline V gene (reference sequence). CDR3 amino acids: CASSFRDRLSSFYEQYF. The CDR3, as DNA: TGTGCCAGCAGCTTCCGGGACAGGTTATCCTCATTCTACGAGCAGTACTTC.

This chain joins TRBV4-2 and TRBJ1-5, with unresolved D. V dropped 0 bases and J dropped 6 bases, with 15 bases sitting between them. The germline V gene encodes CDR1 LGHNA and CDR2 YNFKEQ. There are 16 residues in the CDR3. The chain's CDR3 is CASSQEYQEEGQPQHF. CDR3 in DNA: TGTGCCAGCAGCCAAGAGTATCAGGAGGAAGGTCAGCCCCAGCATTTT.

The chain combines TRBV27 with TRBJ2-7; D possibly corresponds to TRBD1 (6 bases). The CDR3 spans 16 residues. CDR1 and CDR2 (germline): MNHEY, SMNVEV (reference sequence). V was trimmed by 11 bases and J by 1 base, leaving 24 bases between them. CDR3 coding DNA: TGTGCCGGGTTCCACCCCCGGACAGAAACTTCCTACGAGCAGTACTTC. Translated, it gives CAGFHPRTETSYEQYF.